This TCR beta chain stems from a study of immune evolution from preneoplasia to lung adenocarcinoma. The study's findings and limits: Clonality was highest in normal lung, lower in later-stage lesions apparently.

This clone was seen only once. As yet, its antigen is unknown. This CDR3 contains 14 residues. Clones were read by immunoSEQ multiplex PCR, and TCRdb kept only the in-frame ones, dropping some. The data contain 6,000 to 8,000 clones, over 80% of them singletons. The receptor was derived from a donor older than 65 with lung adenocarcinoma. Specimen: FFPE lung adenocarcinoma in situ tissue. The chain carries TRBV21-1 and TRBJ2-7; TRBD1 is taken as the D call from the table, unchecked against the DNA. TRBV21-1 is tagged as a pseudogene. The CDR3 loop is CASRGDRFTYEQYF. CDR3 DNA: TGTGCCAGCAGGGGAGACAGGTTTACCTACGAGCAGTACTTC.